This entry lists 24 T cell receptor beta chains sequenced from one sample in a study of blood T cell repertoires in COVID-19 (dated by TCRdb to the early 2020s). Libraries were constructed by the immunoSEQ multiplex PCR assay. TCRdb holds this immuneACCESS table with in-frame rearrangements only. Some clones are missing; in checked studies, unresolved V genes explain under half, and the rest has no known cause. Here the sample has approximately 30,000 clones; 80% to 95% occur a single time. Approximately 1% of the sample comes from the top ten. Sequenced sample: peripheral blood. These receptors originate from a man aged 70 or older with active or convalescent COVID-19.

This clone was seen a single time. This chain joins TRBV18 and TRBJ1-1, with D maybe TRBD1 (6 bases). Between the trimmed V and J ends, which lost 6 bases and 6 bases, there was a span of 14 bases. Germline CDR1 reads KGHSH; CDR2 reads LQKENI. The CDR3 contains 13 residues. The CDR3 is CASSQNRDSEAFF. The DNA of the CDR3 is TGTGCCAGCTCTCAAAACAGGGATTCTGAAGCTTTCTTT.

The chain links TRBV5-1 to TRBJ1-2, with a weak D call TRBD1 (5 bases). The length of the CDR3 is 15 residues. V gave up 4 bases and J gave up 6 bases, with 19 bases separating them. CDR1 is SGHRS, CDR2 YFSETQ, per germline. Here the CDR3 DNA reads TGCGCCAGCAGCCCCGGGACTCCGGGGGAGGATGGCTACACCTTC. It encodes CASSPGTPGEDGYTF.

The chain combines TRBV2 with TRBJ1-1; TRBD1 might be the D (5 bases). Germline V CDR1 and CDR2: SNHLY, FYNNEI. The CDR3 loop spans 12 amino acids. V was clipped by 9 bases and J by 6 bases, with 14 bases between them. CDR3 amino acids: CARDTEGAEAFF. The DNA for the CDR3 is TGTGCCAGAGACACGGAAGGGGCTGAAGCTTTCTTT.

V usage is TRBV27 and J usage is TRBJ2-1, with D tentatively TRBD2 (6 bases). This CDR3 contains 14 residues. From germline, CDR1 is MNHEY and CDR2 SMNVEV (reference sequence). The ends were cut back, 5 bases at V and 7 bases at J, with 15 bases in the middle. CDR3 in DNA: TGTGCCAGCAGTCCCAGCGGGTTGGATAATGAGCAGTTCTTC. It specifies CASSPSGLDNEQFF.

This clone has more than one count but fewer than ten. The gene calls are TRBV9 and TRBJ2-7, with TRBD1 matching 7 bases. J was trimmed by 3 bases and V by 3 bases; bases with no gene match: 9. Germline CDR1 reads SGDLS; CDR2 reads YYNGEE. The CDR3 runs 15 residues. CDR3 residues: CASSEGAEAGYEQYF. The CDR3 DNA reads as TGTGCCAGCAGCGAGGGGGCCGAGGCCGGCTACGAGCAGTACTTC. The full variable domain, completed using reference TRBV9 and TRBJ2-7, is DSGVTQTPKHLITATGQRVTLRCSPRSGDLSVYWYQQSLDQGLQFLIQYYNGEERAKGNILERFSAQQFPDLHSELNLSSLELGDSALYFCASSEGAEAGYEQYFGPGTRLTVT.

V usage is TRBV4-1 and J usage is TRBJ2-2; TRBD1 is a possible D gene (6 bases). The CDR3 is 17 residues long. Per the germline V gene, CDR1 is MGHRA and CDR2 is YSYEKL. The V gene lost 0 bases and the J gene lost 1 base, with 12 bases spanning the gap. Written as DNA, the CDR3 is TGCGCCAGCAGCCAAGATTTGGCAGGGGTGAACACCGGGGAGCTGTTTTTT. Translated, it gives CASSQDLAGVNTGELFF.

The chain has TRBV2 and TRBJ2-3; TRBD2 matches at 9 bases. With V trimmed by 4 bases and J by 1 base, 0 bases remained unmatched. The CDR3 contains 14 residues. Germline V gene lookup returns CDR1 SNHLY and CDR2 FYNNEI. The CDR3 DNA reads TGTGCCAGCAGTGGGACTAGCGGCACAGATACGCAGTATTTT. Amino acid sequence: CASSGTSGTDTQYF.

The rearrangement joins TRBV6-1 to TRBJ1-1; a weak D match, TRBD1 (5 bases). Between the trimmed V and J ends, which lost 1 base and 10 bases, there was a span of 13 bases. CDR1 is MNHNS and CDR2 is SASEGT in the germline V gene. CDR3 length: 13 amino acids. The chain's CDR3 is CASSEEGFPGAFF. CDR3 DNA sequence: TGTGCCAGCAGTGAAGAGGGGTTCCCGGGAGCTTTCTTT.

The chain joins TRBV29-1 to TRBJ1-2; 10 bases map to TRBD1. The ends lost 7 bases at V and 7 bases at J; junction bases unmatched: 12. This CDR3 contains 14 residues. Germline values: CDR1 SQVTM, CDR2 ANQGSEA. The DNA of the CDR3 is TGCAGCGCCGGTCCCGGGACAGGGGCGGTTGGCTACACCTTC. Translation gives CSAGPGTGAVGYTF.

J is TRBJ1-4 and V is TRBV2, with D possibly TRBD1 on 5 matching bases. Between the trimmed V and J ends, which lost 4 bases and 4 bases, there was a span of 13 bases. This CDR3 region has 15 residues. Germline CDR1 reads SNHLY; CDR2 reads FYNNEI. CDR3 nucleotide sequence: TGTGCCAGCAGTGCCCAACAGGCAATTAATGAAAAACTGTTTTTT. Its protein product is CASSAQQAINEKLFF.

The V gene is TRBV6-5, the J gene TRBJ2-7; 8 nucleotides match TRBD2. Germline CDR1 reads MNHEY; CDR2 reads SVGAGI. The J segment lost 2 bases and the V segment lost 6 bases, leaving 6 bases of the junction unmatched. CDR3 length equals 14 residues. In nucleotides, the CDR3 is TGTGCCAGCAGCGGGACTAGTGGGGCCTACGAGCAGTACTTC. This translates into CASSGTSGAYEQYF.

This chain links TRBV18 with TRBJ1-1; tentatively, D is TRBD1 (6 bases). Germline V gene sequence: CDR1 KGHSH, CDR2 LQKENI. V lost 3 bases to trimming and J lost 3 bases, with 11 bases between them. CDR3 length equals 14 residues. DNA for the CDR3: TGTGCCAGCTCACCTTCTGGGGGCTACACTGAAGCTTTCTTT. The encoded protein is CASSPSGGYTEAFF.

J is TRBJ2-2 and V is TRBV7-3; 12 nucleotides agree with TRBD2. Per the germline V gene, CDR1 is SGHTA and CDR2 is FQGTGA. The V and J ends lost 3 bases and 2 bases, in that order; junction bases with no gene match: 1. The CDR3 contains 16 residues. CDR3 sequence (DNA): TGTGCCAGCAGCTTCGGACTAGCGGGAAACACCGGGGAGCTGTTTTTT. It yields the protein CASSFGLAGNTGELFF.

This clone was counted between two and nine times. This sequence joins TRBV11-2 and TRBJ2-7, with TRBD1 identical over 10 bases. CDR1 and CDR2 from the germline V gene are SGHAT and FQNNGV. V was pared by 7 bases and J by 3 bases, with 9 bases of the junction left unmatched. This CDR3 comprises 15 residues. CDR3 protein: CASNEAGQGYYEQYF. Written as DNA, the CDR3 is TGTGCCAGCAACGAAGCGGGACAGGGGTACTACGAGCAGTACTTC.

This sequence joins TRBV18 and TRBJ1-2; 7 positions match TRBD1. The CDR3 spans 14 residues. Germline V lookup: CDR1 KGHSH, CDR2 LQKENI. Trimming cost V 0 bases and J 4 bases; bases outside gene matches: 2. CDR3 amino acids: CASSPPQGPYGYTF. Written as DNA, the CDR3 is TGTGCCAGCTCACCACCACAGGGGCCCTATGGCTACACCTTC.

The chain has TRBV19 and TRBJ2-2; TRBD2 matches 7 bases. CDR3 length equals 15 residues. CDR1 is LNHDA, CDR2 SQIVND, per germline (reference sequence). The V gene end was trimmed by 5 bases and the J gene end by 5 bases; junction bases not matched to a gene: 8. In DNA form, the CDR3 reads TGTGCCAGTAGTGCCGGGACTATGAGGACCGGGGAGCTGTTTTTT. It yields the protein CASSAGTMRTGELFF.

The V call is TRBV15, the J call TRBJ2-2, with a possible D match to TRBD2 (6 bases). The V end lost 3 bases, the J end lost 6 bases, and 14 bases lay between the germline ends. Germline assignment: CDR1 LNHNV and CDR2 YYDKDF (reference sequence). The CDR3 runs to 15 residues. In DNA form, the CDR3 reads TGTGCCACCAGCAGGTCTCGGGGGTTCCCCGGGGAGCTGTTTTTT. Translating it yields CATSRSRGFPGELFF.

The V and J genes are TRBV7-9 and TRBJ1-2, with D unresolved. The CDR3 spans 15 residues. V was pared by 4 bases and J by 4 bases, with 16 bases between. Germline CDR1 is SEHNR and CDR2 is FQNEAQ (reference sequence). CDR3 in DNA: TGTGCCAGCAGCTCAGTTTCAGGACTGTTCTATGGCTACACCTTC. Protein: CASSSVSGLFYGYTF. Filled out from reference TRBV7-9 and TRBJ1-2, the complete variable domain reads DTGVSQNPRHKITKRGQNVTFRCDPISEHNRLYWYRQTLGQGPEFLTYFQNEAQLEKSRLLSDRFSAERPKGSFSTLEIQRTEQGDSAMYLCASSSVSGLFYGYTFGSGTRLTVV.

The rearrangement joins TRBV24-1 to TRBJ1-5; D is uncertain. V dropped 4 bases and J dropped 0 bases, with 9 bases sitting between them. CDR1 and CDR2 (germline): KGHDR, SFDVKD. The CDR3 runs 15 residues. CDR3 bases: TGTGCCACCAGTGAAGGAGGGTATAGCAATCAGCCCCAGCATTTT. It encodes CATSEGGYSNQPQHF.

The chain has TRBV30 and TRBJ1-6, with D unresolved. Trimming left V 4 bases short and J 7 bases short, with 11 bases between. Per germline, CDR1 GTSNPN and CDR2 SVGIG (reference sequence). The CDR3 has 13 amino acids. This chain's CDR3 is CAWTGPWNSPLHF. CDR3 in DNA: TGTGCCTGGACAGGCCCATGGAATTCACCCCTCCACTTT.

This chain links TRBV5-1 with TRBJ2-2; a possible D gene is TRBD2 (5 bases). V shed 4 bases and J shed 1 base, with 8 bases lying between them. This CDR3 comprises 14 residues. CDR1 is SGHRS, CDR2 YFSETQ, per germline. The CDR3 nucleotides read TGCGCCAGCAGCGCCGGGAAGAACACCGGGGAGCTGTTTTTT. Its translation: CASSAGKNTGELFF. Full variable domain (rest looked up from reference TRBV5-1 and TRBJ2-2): KAGVTQTPRYLIKTRGQQVTLSCSPISGHRSVSWYQQTPGQGLQFLFEYFSETQRNKGNFPGRFSGRQFSNSRSEMNVSTLELGDSALYLCASSAGKNTGELFFGEGSRLTVL.

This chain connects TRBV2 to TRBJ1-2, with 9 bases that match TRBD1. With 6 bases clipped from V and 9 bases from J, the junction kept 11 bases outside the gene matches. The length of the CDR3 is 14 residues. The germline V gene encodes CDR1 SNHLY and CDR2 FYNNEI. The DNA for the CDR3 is TGTGCCAGCAGCCGAGACGGACAGGGGCGTCGCTACACCTTC. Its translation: CASSRDGQGRRYTF.

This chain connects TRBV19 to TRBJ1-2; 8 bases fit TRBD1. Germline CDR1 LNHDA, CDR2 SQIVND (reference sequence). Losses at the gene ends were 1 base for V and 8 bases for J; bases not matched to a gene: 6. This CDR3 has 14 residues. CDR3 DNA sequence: TGTGCCAGTAGTATAGGCCAGGGGGCGCGCGGCTACACCTTC. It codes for CASSIGQGARGYTF.

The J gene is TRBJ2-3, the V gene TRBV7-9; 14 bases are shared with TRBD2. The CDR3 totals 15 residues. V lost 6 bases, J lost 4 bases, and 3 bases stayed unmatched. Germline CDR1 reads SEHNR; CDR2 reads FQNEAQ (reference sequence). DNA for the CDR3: TGTGCCAGCAGTTCGACTAGCGGGGGGGCAGATACGCAGTATTTT. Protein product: CASSSTSGGADTQYF.